This TCR beta chain was profiled in a study of CXCR3-negative and CXCR3-positive naive CD8 T cells. The CDR3 contains 16 residues. Germline V gives CDR1 SEHNR, CDR2 FQNEAQ (reference sequence). The CD45RO-CCR7+CD27+CD95- phenotype denoted naive CD8+ T cells. With regard to this clonotype: Antigen specificity is unknown.

cDNA libraries for TRB were generated by 5' RACE incorporating UMI labels. TCRdb reprocessed the 5' RACE reads and keeps a single row for each CDR3 protein, giving no DNA. Its clone listing holds some 45,000 distinct CDR3 sequences. Overall study findings and caveats: Freshly isolated PBMCs were used in most assays, given partial CXCR3 loss after freezing. CXCR3-negative and CXCR3-positive naive cells shared comparable TRBV-TRBJ usage, but memory cells did not. Memory CD8+ cells showed much lower diversity, while both naive subsets were comparably high.

The receptor was isolated from a human donor in good health. Some clones in this sample may be carry-over from other donors' samples. This sequence joins TRBV7-9 and TRBJ2-1; no DNA is available, so the TRBD2 call from TCRdb remains unchecked. The sample was naive CXCR3- CD8+ T cells from blood. Subset indicated: CD45RO-CCR7+CD27+CD95- naive CD8+ T cells lacking CXCR3 (TNR3-). This CDR3 reads CASAIPGLAGVLEQFF.